This T cell receptor beta chain was recovered during a study of T cells after yellow fever vaccination. This clonotype was seen at least ten times. What it binds is not known. MiXCR was run by TCRdb on the 5' RACE reads, yielding one entry per CDR3 protein. Of 180,000 or so distinct CDR3 sequences in the sample, 8% to 13% were seen once. Study-level results: One caveat is that FACS-sorted repertoires could contain abundant clonotypes contaminating from the bulk population.

The CDR3 has 16 residues. V trimming: 6 bases; J trimming: 6 bases; junction bases outside the gene matches: 9. The germline V gene has CDR1 SGHTA and CDR2 FQGTGA. Here the sequenced sample was CD8+ T cells sorted from PBMCs, taken 15 days after the yellow fever booster vaccination. The V and J genes are TRBV7-3 and TRBJ2-3; 13 nucleotides agree with TRBD2. The receptor's source is a man aged 18 to 30 who received the YFV17D yellow fever vaccine. The CDR3 region is CASSSGLAGAGDTQYF. The CDR3 DNA is TGTGCCAGCAGTTCAGGACTAGCGGGGGCGGGGGATACGCAGTATTTT. Using reference TRBV7-3 and TRBJ2-3 for the parts outside the CDR3, the full variable domain is GAGVSQTPSNKVTEKGKYVELRCDPISGHTALYWYRQSLGQGPEFLIYFQGTGAADDSGLPNDRFFAVRPEGSVSTLKIQRTERGDSAVYLCASSSGLAGAGDTQYFGPGTRLTVL.